The 22 T cell receptor beta chains below all came from one sample that was sequenced in a study of Ad26.COV2.S vaccination and SARS-CoV-2 variants. Profiled with immunoSEQ multiplex PCR; TCRdb holds only in-frame clones, not every one. The sample records a few hundred thousand clones, 87% being singletons. Treatment denoted: roughly 18 received Ad26.COV2.S at low or high dose, single or two shots; 5 received placebo; per-sample allocation not given. Day 63 following the first vaccine or placebo injection was when the samples were taken. The specimen comprised peripheral blood, sampled in a trial of Ad26.COV2.S vaccine versus placebo. The receptors here all came from a person aged 18 to 65 who received the Ad26.COV2.S COVID-19 vaccine or a placebo.

This chain joins TRBV4-1 and TRBJ1-1; D unclear. V lost 2 bases to trimming and J lost 4 bases, with 26 bases between them. In germline, CDR1 is MGHRA, CDR2 YSYEKL. This CDR3 region has 19 residues. The CDR3, as DNA: TGCGCCAGCAGCCAAAAATCCCGCAGGACTCTAACCCAGCGCACTGAAGCTTTCTTT. Its protein product is CASSQKSRRTLTQRTEAFF.

The chain employs TRBV9 and TRBJ1-4, with 7 bases aligning to TRBD1. CDR1 is SGDLS and CDR2 is YYNGEE in the germline V gene. J gave up 11 bases and V 4 bases, and 5 bases lay outside the gene matches. This CDR3 contains 12 residues. CDR3 in amino acids: CASSSATGKLFF. The CDR3 nucleotides are TGTGCCAGCAGCTCAGCGACAGGGAAACTGTTTTTT.

The rearrangement uses TRBV29-1 and TRBJ2-7; 8 bases match TRBD1. Germline V gene sequence: CDR1 SQVTM, CDR2 ANQGSEA. With 7 bases clipped from V and 7 bases from J, the junction kept 15 bases outside the gene matches. The CDR3 is made up of 14 amino acids. Written as DNA, the CDR3 is TGCAGCGCCCGCGGTGGACAGGGAATGGGTGAGCAGTACTTC. Translation gives CSARGGQGMGEQYF.

V is TRBV7-9 and J is TRBJ2-7; D possibly matches TRBD1 or TRBD2 (5 bases each). V shed 6 bases and J shed 2 bases, with 14 bases lying between them. Germline CDR1 SEHNR, CDR2 FQNEAQ (reference sequence). The CDR3 spans 14 residues. CDR3 bases: TGTGCCAGCAGACCACTAGACAGACCCTACGAGCAGTACTTC. It specifies CASRPLDRPYEQYF.

V is TRBV9 and J is TRBJ2-1, with D tentatively TRBD2 (7 bases). CDR3 size: 13 residues. Trimming stripped 2 bases from V and 14 bases from J, with 17 bases between. In germline, CDR1 is SGDLS, CDR2 YYNGEE. CDR3 bases: TGTGCCAGCAGCGTTCGAGTGGGGGGGCCGGAGTTCTTC. Its protein product is CASSVRVGGPEFF.

The chain recombines TRBV29-1 with TRBJ1-1, with D perhaps TRBD1 (5 bases). Deletions cut 7 bases from V and 8 bases from J, with 17 bases between. There are 12 residues in the CDR3. Germline values: CDR1 SQVTM, CDR2 ANQGSEA. The CDR3 loop is CSEGRGSYEAFF. CDR3 in DNA: TGCAGCGAGGGGAGGGGCAGCTACGAAGCTTTCTTT.

This chain connects TRBV29-1 to TRBJ2-1; D call uncertain. This CDR3 has 14 residues. Trimming took 1 base from V and 0 from J, leaving 7 bases between them. Germline CDR1 reads SQVTM; CDR2 reads ANQGSEA. The CDR3 sequence: CSVEGGRSYNEQFF. CDR3 nucleotide sequence: TGCAGCGTTGAAGGCGGCCGCTCCTACAATGAGCAGTTCTTC.

CDR3 sequence (DNA): TGTGCGACTCGAATTGGGGGACAGGGGAATGAAAAACTGTTTTTT. It is translated as CATRIGGQGNEKLFF. This chain links TRBV10-3 with TRBJ1-4; 10 bases agree with TRBD1. This CDR3 is built from 15 residues. Germline CDR1 and CDR2: ENHRY and SYGVKD.

The chain combines TRBV9 with TRBJ2-1; D is ambiguous. Germline CDR1 is SGDLS and CDR2 is YYNGEE. Trimming shortened V by 0 bases and J by 6 bases, and 13 bases separated the two germline ends. The CDR3 spans 15 residues. CDR3 bases: TGTGCCAGCAGCGTAGAGGGCCGTTCGGGCAATGAGCAGTTCTTC. Amino acids: CASSVEGRSGNEQFF.

The chain employs TRBV27 and TRBJ1-4; D not resolved. The CDR3 totals 16 residues. Germline V gives CDR1 MNHEY, CDR2 SMNVEV (reference sequence). V lost 5 bases and J lost 2, with 15 bases in between. In nucleotides, the CDR3 is TGTGCCAGCAGTCCCCGGGCCTTGGGGACTAATGAAAAACTGTTTTTT. This gives the protein CASSPRALGTNEKLFF.

The rearrangement links TRBV2 to TRBJ1-6, with 8 bases that match TRBD1. CDR3 length: 15 residues. Germline assignment: CDR1 SNHLY and CDR2 FYNNEI. V lost 3 bases, J lost 9 bases, and 7 bases stayed unmatched. The CDR3 loop reads CASSDKGQGVSPLHF. The DNA of the CDR3 is TGTGCCAGCAGTGACAAAGGACAGGGTGTTTCACCCCTCCACTTT.

J is TRBJ2-1 and V is TRBV18; 8 bases fit TRBD1. With 4 bases clipped from V and 8 bases from J, the junction kept 13 bases outside the gene matches. The V gene's germline CDR1 is KGHSH and CDR2 LQKENI. This CDR3 is built from 16 residues. CDR3 region: CASSLTIQGANDEQFF. CDR3 DNA: TGTGCCAGCTCACTTACAATTCAGGGGGCCAACGATGAGCAGTTCTTC.

This clone came up a few times. The chain uses TRBV5-4 and TRBJ2-3; the D is unclear. With 1 base removed from V and 1 base from J, the gap between germline ends came to 4 bases. This CDR3 is 13 amino acids long. Germline V gene data show CDR1 as SGHNT and CDR2 as YYREEE (reference sequence). The CDR3 DNA is TGTGCCAGCAGCTTGCTGGGCACAGATACGCAGTATTTT. Its translation: CASSLLGTDTQYF. Full variable domain (rest looked up from reference TRBV5-4 and TRBJ2-3): ETGVTQSPTHLIKTRGQQVTLRCSSQSGHNTVSWYQQALGQGPQFIFQYYREEENGRGNFPPRFSGLQFPNYSSELNVNALELDDSALYLCASSLLGTDTQYFGPGTRLTVL.

This chain joins TRBV6-5 and TRBJ1-6; the D gene is possibly TRBD1 (5 bases). Germline V gene lookup returns CDR1 MNHEY and CDR2 SVGAGI. The CDR3 loop spans 16 amino acids. The V end was cut by 2 bases, the J end by 7 bases, with 15 bases between. Written as DNA, the CDR3 is TGTGCCAGCAGTTACCGGGCCAGGGCTTTAAATTCACCCCTCCACTTT. Protein sequence: CASSYRARALNSPLHF.

The count of this clone is one. The rearrangement uses TRBV7-9 and TRBJ1-1; 7 nucleotides agree with TRBD1. The trim removed 5 bases at V and 6 bases at J, leaving 9 bases unmatched. This CDR3 is 14 amino acids long. CDR1 is SEHNR and CDR2 is FQNEAQ in the germline V gene (reference sequence). The CDR3 region is CASSRDRDVAEAFF. The CDR3, as DNA: TGTGCCAGCAGCCGTGACAGGGACGTGGCTGAAGCTTTCTTT. The full variable domain, completed using reference TRBV7-9 and TRBJ1-1, is DTGVSQNPRHKITKRGQNVTFRCDPISEHNRLYWYRQTLGQGPEFLTYFQNEAQLEKSRLLSDRFSAERPKGSFSTLEIQRTEQGDSAMYLCASSRDRDVAEAFFGQGTRLTVV.

This chain joins TRBV11-2 and TRBJ1-6; TRBD1 agrees at 8 bases. The CDR3 spans 13 residues. Germline CDR1 is SGHAT and CDR2 is FQNNGV. Trimming cost V 4 bases and J 8 bases; bases outside gene matches: 1. The CDR3 DNA is TGTGCCAGCAGCTCGGACAGGGATTCACCCCTCCACTTT. It codes for CASSSDRDSPLHF.

The V gene is TRBV7-9, the J gene TRBJ1-6, with D perhaps TRBD1 (6 bases). There are 16 residues in the CDR3. CDR1 is SEHNR, CDR2 FQNEAQ, per germline (reference sequence). V lost 5 bases and J lost 0, with 11 bases in between. The CDR3 region is CASSAMDSSYNSPLHF. The CDR3 coding sequence is TGTGCCAGCAGCGCCATGGACAGCTCCTATAATTCACCCCTCCACTTT.

The chain couples TRBV7-2 to TRBJ1-5; D may be TRBD1 (5 bases). Trimming cost V 7 bases and J 3 bases, with 16 bases left between them. The germline gives CDR1 SGHTA, CDR2 FQGNSA. The CDR3 has 15 amino acids. The DNA for the CDR3 is TGTGCCAGCACGAAATCCAGGGTCAACAATCAGCCCCAGCATTTT. This encodes CASTKSRVNNQPQHF. Full variable domain (remainder filled in from reference TRBV7-2 and TRBJ1-5): GAGVSQSPSNKVTEKGKDVELRCDPISGHTALYWYRQSLGQGLEFLIYFQGNSAPDKSGLPSDRFSAERTGGSVSTLTIQRTQQEDSAVYLCASTKSRVNNQPQHFGDGTRLSIL.

This sequence joins TRBV19 and TRBJ1-2; 7 bases agree with TRBD1. Germline assignment: CDR1 LNHDA and CDR2 SQIVND (reference sequence). Trimming cost V 2 bases and J 3 bases; bases outside gene matches: 6. This CDR3 spans 15 amino acids. CDR3 region: CASSITGVFDYGYTF. The CDR3 DNA sequence: TGTGCCAGTAGTATAACAGGGGTTTTCGACTATGGCTACACCTTC.

The rearrangement joins TRBV19 to TRBJ2-2; 11 bases are shared with TRBD1. With V trimmed by 8 bases and J by 4 bases, 9 bases remained unmatched. Germline V gene sequence: CDR1 LNHDA, CDR2 SQIVND (reference sequence). The CDR3 consists of 16 residues. CDR3 sequence (DNA): TGTGCCAGTCGACCCTCCGGGACAGGGGGCACCGGGGAGCTGTTTTTT. Encoded protein: CASRPSGTGGTGELFF.

CDR3 sequence: CASSYSVGSEKLFF. In nucleotides, the CDR3 is TGTGCCAGCAGTTACTCGGTAGGGAGTGAAAAACTGTTTTTT. The chain uses TRBV6-5 and TRBJ1-4; no definite D call. CDR3 length equals 14 residues. The germline V gene encodes CDR1 MNHEY and CDR2 SVGAGI. Trimming removed 0 bases from V and 7 bases from J, with 9 bases in between.

J is TRBJ1-2 and V is TRBV5-1; D ambiguous. Per the germline V gene, CDR1 is SGHRS and CDR2 is YFSETQ. Trimming cost V 0 bases and J 7 bases, with 13 bases left between them. The CDR3 loop spans 14 amino acids. CDR3 sequence reads: CASSLGANMGGYTF. The DNA of the CDR3 is TGCGCCAGCAGCTTGGGGGCGAACATGGGTGGCTACACCTTC.